This T cell receptor beta chain was captured by sequencing in a study of T-cell reconstitution after alpha-beta-depleted transplantation in children. Unique molecular identifiers were built into the TCRbeta library. Each CDR3 protein is one row after TCRdb ran MiXCR on the PCR reads. The sample includes 55,000 to 70,000 distinct CDR3 sequences, roughly a tenth of them seen just once. Germline lookup yields CDR1 SQVTM and CDR2 ANQGSEA. J lost 2 bases, V lost 8 bases, and 9 bases had no gene match. There are 16 residues in the CDR3. V usage is TRBV29-1 and J usage is TRBJ2-4; 13 nucleotides line up with TRBD2. Sequences were derived from PBMCs, sampled before TCRalphabeta/CD19-depleted stem cell transplant. The TCR comes from a boy between 10 and 17 years old with acute myeloid leukemia, due to receive a stem cell transplant. The CDR3 sequence: CSILAGGPGTKNIQYF. The CDR3, as DNA: TGCAGCATACTAGCGGGGGGGCCCGGAACCAAAAACATTCAGTACTTC.